The 15 T cell receptor beta chains listed next were all sequenced from one sample in a study of cytomegalovirus exposure and HLA in healthy donors. PCR primers comprised 60 Vbeta and 13 Jbeta primers. Sequencing used immunoSEQ multiplex PCR; TCRdb keeps in-frame clones, though not all of them. The profile shows about 130,000 clones, 79% of them singletons. Specimen: PBMCs. These receptors were taken from a man in his forties in good health and CMV-seropositive.

The V call is TRBV7-9, the J call TRBJ2-7, with D uncertain. Germline lookup yields CDR1 SEHNR and CDR2 FQNEAQ (reference sequence). This CDR3 region has 14 residues. The ends were cut back, 1 base at V and 3 bases at J, with 10 bases in the middle. The CDR3 nucleotides read TGTGCCAGCAGCTTAGGTCTACCCGACTACGAGCAGTACTTC. As protein: CASSLGLPDYEQYF.

This clone was seen more than once but under ten times. This sequence joins TRBV6-1 and TRBJ2-7; the match to TRBD1 covers 7 bases. CDR1 is MNHNS and CDR2 is SASEGT in the germline V gene. With V trimmed by 6 bases and J by 3 bases, 5 bases remained unmatched. This CDR3 is 13 amino acids long. The CDR3 DNA is TGTGCCAGCAGGAGGCACAGGGGCTACGAGCAGTACTTC. Its translation is CASRRHRGYEQYF.

This clone was detected once. V gene TRBV6-6 combines with J gene TRBJ1-4; 7 bases align to TRBD1. This CDR3 is built from 15 residues. The V gene's germline CDR1 is MNHNY and CDR2 SVGAGI (reference sequence). Germline trimming cut 0 bases from V and 11 bases from J; bases unmatched to any gene: 9. CDR3 DNA: TGTGCCAGCAGTTACTCCGACAGGGCCCTCAGGAAACTGTTTTTT. This codes for CASSYSDRALRKLFF.

V is TRBV7-8 and J is TRBJ2-6, with no clear D. The CDR3 totals 15 residues. Trimming pared 2 bases from V and 3 bases from J, leaving 8 bases between. Germline CDR1 SGHVS, CDR2 FQNEAQ. The CDR3 region is CASSLLRGGANVLTF. The CDR3 nucleotides read TGTGCCAGCAGCTTATTGCGCGGTGGGGCCAACGTCCTGACTTTC.

The rearrangement uses TRBV10-2 and TRBJ1-2; no definite D call. CDR1 and CDR2 from the germline V gene are WSHSY and SAAADI. V lost 0 bases, J lost 8 bases, and 16 bases lay in between. The CDR3 is made up of 15 amino acids. CDR3: CASSESIQVREGYTF. In nucleotides, the CDR3 is TGCGCCAGCAGTGAGTCGATCCAGGTGCGGGAGGGCTACACCTTC.

The gene calls are TRBV5-1 and TRBJ1-3; 8 positions agree with TRBD1. V lost 5 bases, J lost 4 bases, and 8 bases stayed unmatched. From germline, CDR1 is SGHRS and CDR2 YFSETQ. This CDR3 is 15 amino acids long. The CDR3 nucleotides are TGCGCCAGCAGGCAGGGGGCGAACCTCGGAAACACCATATATTTT. Translating gives CASRQGANLGNTIYF.

The V call is TRBV28, the J call TRBJ1-4; no firm D call. Germline assignment: CDR1 MDHEN and CDR2 SYDVKM. The CDR3 covers 13 residues. Deletions cut 5 bases from V and 7 bases from J, with 11 bases between. CDR3 protein: CASSRPAGEKLFF. CDR3 in DNA: TGTGCCAGCAGTCGGCCGGCGGGTGAAAAACTGTTTTTT.

This clone was recorded a few times. J is TRBJ2-7 and V is TRBV29-1; D not resolved. In germline, CDR1 is SQVTM, CDR2 ANQGSEA. With 1 base removed from V and 0 bases from J, the gap between germline ends came to 7 bases. This CDR3 has 13 amino acids. CDR3 in DNA: TGCAGCGTTGAAGTAGAGAGCTCCTACGAGCAGTACTTC. Translating gives CSVEVESSYEQYF.

Comments on this clone: The same CDR3 also results from other DNA sequences found in this sample. This rearrangement joins TRBV30 to TRBJ2-2, with D perhaps TRBD2 (6 bases). V lost 8 bases and J lost 7, with 11 bases in between. Germline V gene sequence: CDR1 GTSNPN, CDR2 SVGIG (reference sequence). The CDR3 has 11 residues. Here the CDR3 reads CAGRGYGELFF. The CDR3, as DNA: TGTGCCGGGCGGGGATACGGGGAGCTGTTTTTT.

V is TRBV30 and J is TRBJ2-1; 7 positions match TRBD1. The CDR3 loop spans 21 amino acids. The J segment lost 2 bases and the V segment lost 0 bases, leaving 22 bases of the junction unmatched. CDR1 is GTSNPN, CDR2 SVGIG, per germline (reference sequence). Here the CDR3 DNA reads TGTGCCTGGAGTGTACTGATTGGGACAGTACGATTGAAGAGTACCTACAATGAGCAGTTCTTC. Translating it yields CAWSVLIGTVRLKSTYNEQFF. Full variable domain (missing parts from reference TRBV30 and TRBJ2-1): SQTIHQWPATLVQPVGSPLSLECTVEGTSNPNLYWYRQAAGRGLQLLFYSVGIGQISSEVPQNLSASRPQDRQFILSSKKLLLSDSGFYLCAWSVLIGTVRLKSTYNEQFFGPGTRLTVL.

V gene TRBV11-2 combines with J gene TRBJ2-7; 11 nucleotides agree with TRBD2. Germline V gene lookup returns CDR1 SGHAT and CDR2 FQNNGV. The CDR3 is 19 amino acids. Unmatched junction bases numbered 14, after V lost 1 base and J lost 3 bases. In DNA, the CDR3 is TGTGCCAGCAGCTTAGGACGAGGCCTAGCGGGAGGACCAAGCTACGAGCAGTACTTC. It codes for CASSLGRGLAGGPSYEQYF. Full variable domain (outside the CDR3, taken from reference TRBV11-2 and TRBJ2-7): EAGVAQSPRYKIIEKRQSVAFWCNPISGHATLYWYQQILGQGPKLLIQFQNNGVVDDSQLPKDRFSAERLKGVDSTLKIQPAKLEDSAVYLCASSLGRGLAGGPSYEQYFGPGTRLTVT.

This clone was recorded only once. In nucleotides, the CDR3 is TGTGCCAGCAGCGCGACGACTAGCGGGAAGACAGATACGCAGTATTTT. Translating it yields CASSATTSGKTDTQYF. The rearrangement joins TRBV7-9 to TRBJ2-3; 11 bases line up with TRBD2. CDR3 size: 16 residues. Germline V lookup: CDR1 SEHNR, CDR2 FQNEAQ (reference sequence). V shed 5 bases and J 3 bases; nucleotides not matched to a gene: 7.

The chain recombines TRBV28 with TRBJ2-7, with a weak D call TRBD1 (5 bases). V was pared by 6 bases and J by 1 base, with 7 bases between. The CDR3 has 12 amino acids. Germline CDR1 reads MDHEN; CDR2 reads SYDVKM. CDR3 sequence: CASRRTSYEQYF. Written as DNA, the CDR3 is TGTGCCAGCAGGAGGACATCCTACGAGCAGTACTTC.

The chain links TRBV27 to TRBJ2-7; no clear D. V was shortened by 5 bases and J by 13 bases, with 15 bases between the two germline ends. The CDR3 covers 11 residues. In germline, CDR1 is MNHEY, CDR2 SMNVEV (reference sequence). CDR3 nucleotides: TGTGCCAGCAGTACGATTCCGGTTCTTTACTTC. This encodes CASSTIPVLYF.

V gene TRBV28 combines with J gene TRBJ2-1, with TRBD1 matching over 7 bases. V gave up 2 bases and J gave up 4 bases; unmatched junction bases: 2. CDR3 length: 14 residues. Germline V gene lookup returns CDR1 MDHEN and CDR2 SYDVKM. CDR3 bases: TGTGCCAGCAGTTTAAGGGGGCAGTACAATGAGCAGTTCTTC. This translates into CASSLRGQYNEQFF. Full variable domain (missing parts from reference TRBV28 and TRBJ2-1): DVKVTQSSRYLVKRTGEKVFLECVQDMDHENMFWYRQDPGLGLRLIYFSYDVKMKEKGDIPEGYSVSREKKERFSLILESASTNQTSMYLCASSLRGQYNEQFFGPGTRLTVL.